The 14 T cell receptor beta chains reported below all come from one sample, sequenced in a study of T cells in women clearing cervical HPV infection. Only in-frame clones appear in the TCRdb table, and some are missing; sequencing was by immunoSEQ multiplex PCR. Recorded for this sample: about 30,000 clones. The specimen sequenced was blood buffy coat. Receptor source: a woman aged 18-70 years with a cervical HPV16 infection that either progressed to CIN3+ or cleared (not recorded which).

A remark on this clone: The read falls 3 residues short of the CDR3 end, and the missing part is taken from the germline J gene. V and J are TRBV18 and TRBJ1-1, with TRBD1 as a possible D gene (5 bases). The germline gives CDR1 KGHSH, CDR2 LQKENI. V was cut by 0 bases and J by 0 bases, with 8 bases left in between. The CDR3 is 15 amino acids. This CDR3 is CASSPPAGMNTEAFF. The CDR3 DNA, read in part, is TGTGCCAGCTCACCACCCGCAGGGATGAACACTGAA.

Worth noting for this clone: The read ends 3 residues before the CDR3 terminus; that terminus is restored from the germline J gene. The chain recombines TRBV6-4 with TRBJ1-1, with D perhaps matching TRBD1 (6 bases). V lost 2 bases and J lost 1, with 11 bases in between. The CDR3 totals 15 residues. Germline V gives CDR1 MRHNA, CDR2 SNTAGT. CDR3 protein: CASSDSAGANTEAFF. The covered CDR3 bases are TGTGCCAGCAGTGACAGTGCAGGGGCGAACACTGAA.

Concerning this clone itself: Read coverage stops 3 residues before the CDR3 terminus; the germline J gene supplies the remainder. V gene TRBV7-8 combines with J gene TRBJ2-2; a weak D match, TRBD2 (5 bases). The CDR3 runs to 15 residues. Germline-derived CDR1 and CDR2 are SGHVS and FQNEAQ. Trimming removed 0 bases from V and 6 bases from J, with 11 bases in between. CDR3 loop: CASSLADRLPGELFF. The sequenced CDR3 bases are TGTGCCAGCAGCTTAGCCGACCGACTACCCGGGGAG.

Concerning this clone: A junction boundary mismatches the germline segment, possibly from a read error. The CDR3 is cut off 3 residues early in the read; its end comes from the germline J gene. V is TRBV10-3 and J is TRBJ1-5; perhaps TRBD1 as D (5 bases). Per germline, CDR1 ENHRY and CDR2 SYGVKD. The CDR3 totals 15 residues. Partial CDR3 DNA: TGTGCCATCGGTGAGTCAGGGCAGGGAGGCCAGCCC. Protein sequence: CAIGESGQGGQP. Given in full, the CDR3 is CAIGESGQGGQPQHF.

Worth noting for this clone: The DNA ends 3 residues before the CDR3 does, and the rest of the CDR3 is filled in from the germline J gene. V usage is TRBV20-1 and J usage is TRBJ1-5, with a tentative D call TRBD1 (5 bases). V lost 6 bases to trimming and J lost 2 bases, with 14 bases between them. The CDR3 has 14 amino acids. Germline V CDR1 and CDR2: DFQATT, SNEGSKA (reference sequence). This chain's CDR3 is CSAQTAFGNQPQHF. Partial CDR3 DNA: TGCAGTGCGCAGACAGCCTTCGGCAATCAGCCC.

A remark on this clone: Coverage ceases 3 residues before the CDR3 finishes, and the germline J gene fills in the end. The V gene is TRBV18, the J gene TRBJ2-7; the D gene is possibly TRBD1 (6 bases). The ends were cut back, 3 bases at V and 4 bases at J, with 10 bases in the middle. Germline lookup yields CDR1 KGHSH and CDR2 LQKENI. The CDR3 is 13 residues long. The CDR3 bases that were read are TGTGCCAGCTCACCGATGGGGGCATACGAG. Encoded protein: CASSPMGAYE. The full CDR3 protein reads CASSPMGAYEQYF.

Of note for this clone: The read terminates 3 residues before the CDR3 end, so the remaining end is supplied by the germline J gene. The chain uses TRBV29-1 and TRBJ2-3, with 9 bases lining up with TRBD2. J lost 2 bases, V lost 2 bases, and 5 bases had no gene match. The V gene's germline CDR1 is SQVTM and CDR2 ANQGSEA. The CDR3 is 15 amino acids. The CDR3 bases that were read are TGCAGCGTTGAATTAGCGGGGGCGCCCACAGATACG. This codes for CSVELAGAPTDT. The CDR3 in full is CSVELAGAPTDTQYF.

A word on this clone: The read finishes 3 residues shy of the CDR3 end, and the germline J gene is used to complete it. The V and J genes are TRBV7-9 and TRBJ1-5; 9 bases are shared with TRBD1. The V and J ends lost 6 bases and 5 bases, in that order; junction bases with no gene match: 5. The CDR3 contains 14 residues. Germline CDR1 SEHNR, CDR2 FQNEAQ (reference sequence). CDR3 DNA (partial): TGTGCCAGCAGTGCAGGGACAGGGTATCAGCCC. This gives the protein CASSAGTGYQP. The CDR3 reads in full as CASSAGTGYQPQHF.

About this clone itself: The read terminates 3 residues before the CDR3 end, so the remaining end is supplied by the germline J gene. V gene TRBV7-9 combines with J gene TRBJ1-1; 9 bases align to TRBD1. The CDR3 runs to 14 residues. Unmatched junction bases numbered 6, after V lost 4 bases and J lost 6 bases. Germline CDR1 SEHNR, CDR2 FQNEAQ (reference sequence). The sequenced CDR3 bases are TGTGCCAGCAGCTCACGGGACAGGGTGGCTGAA. Translating it yields CASSSRDRVAE. The whole CDR3 reads CASSSRDRVAEAFF.

As regards this clone: The CDR3 end is not reached by the read, which stops 3 residues before it; the germline J gene fills it in. The chain combines TRBV2 with TRBJ1-2; 7 bases fit TRBD1. Germline CDR1 reads SNHLY; CDR2 reads FYNNEI. V shed 1 base, J shed 7 bases, and the junction held 3 bases outside the gene matches. This CDR3 has 13 residues. CDR3 DNA, as far as it was read: TGTGCCAGCAGTGAAGAACAGGGGAGTGGC. Translating gives CASSEEQGSG. The CDR3 in full is CASSEEQGSGYTF.

Worth noting for this clone: The CDR3 end lies 3 residues beyond the end of the read and is filled in from the germline J gene. J is TRBJ2-3 and V is TRBV9; a possible D gene is TRBD1 (6 bases). Germline lookup yields CDR1 SGDLS and CDR2 YYNGEE. The CDR3 is 18 amino acids. Trimming took 4 bases from V and 1 from J, leaving 22 bases between them. The CDR3 here is CASSSPPMRGTRTDTQYF. The sequenced CDR3 bases are TGTGCCAGCAGCTCTCCCCCTATGAGGGGGACCCGCACAGATACG. Supplemented by reference TRBV9 and TRBJ2-3, the full variable domain reads DSGVTQTPKHLITATGQRVTLRCSPRSGDLSVYWYQQSLDQGLQFLIQYYNGEERAKGNILERFSAQQFPDLHSELNLSSLELGDSALYFCASSSPPMRGTRTDTQYFGPGTRLTVL.

With regard to this clone: With the read ending 3 residues before the CDR3 end, the germline J gene is used to fill in that end. The chain has TRBV7-3 and TRBJ2-1; 8 nucleotides line up with TRBD1. CDR1 and CDR2 (germline): SGHTA, FQGTGA. CDR3 size: 16 residues. V shed 1 base, J shed 7 bases, and the junction held 9 bases outside the gene matches. The CDR3 region is CASSLMGGRGLNEQFF. CDR3 DNA, as far as it was read: TGTGCCAGCAGCTTAATGGGGGGCAGGGGGCTTAATGAG.

Worth noting for this clone: Coverage ceases 3 residues before the CDR3 finishes, and the germline J gene fills in the end. This rearrangement joins TRBV7-3 to TRBJ2-1, with 8 bases fitting TRBD1. J was trimmed by 7 bases and V by 8 bases; bases with no gene match: 13. The CDR3 extends over 15 amino acids. Germline CDR1 SGHTA, CDR2 FQGTGA. The CDR3 here is CASSTPTGAKNEQFF. The sequenced CDR3 bases are TGTGCCAGCTCTACACCGACAGGGGCGAAGAATGAG.

Worth noting for this clone: The read falls 3 residues short of the CDR3 end, and the missing part is taken from the germline J gene. The chain combines TRBV10-3 with TRBJ1-5; the match to TRBD1 covers 7 bases. V gave up 11 bases and J gave up 4 bases; unmatched junction bases: 8. There are 13 residues in the CDR3. Germline CDR1 reads ENHRY; CDR2 reads SYGVKD. CDR3 sequence: CASDDRANQPQHF. The part of the CDR3 DNA that was read is TGTGCCTCCGACGACAGGGCTAATCAGCCC.